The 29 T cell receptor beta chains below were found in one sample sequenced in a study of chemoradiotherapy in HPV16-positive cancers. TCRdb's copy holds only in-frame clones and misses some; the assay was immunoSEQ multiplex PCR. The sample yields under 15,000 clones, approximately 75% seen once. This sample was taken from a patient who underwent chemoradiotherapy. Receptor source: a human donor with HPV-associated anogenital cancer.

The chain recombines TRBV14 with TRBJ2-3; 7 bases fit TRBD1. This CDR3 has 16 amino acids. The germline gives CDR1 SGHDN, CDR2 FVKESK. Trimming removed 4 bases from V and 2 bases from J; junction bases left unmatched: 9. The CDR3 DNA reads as TGTGCCAGCAGCCGATCGGCGACAGGGCCCACAGATACGCAGTATTTT. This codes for CASSRSATGPTDTQYF.

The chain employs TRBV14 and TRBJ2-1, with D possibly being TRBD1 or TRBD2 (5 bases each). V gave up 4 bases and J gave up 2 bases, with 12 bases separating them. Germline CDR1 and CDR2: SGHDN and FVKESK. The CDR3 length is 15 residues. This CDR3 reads CASSRRTGPYNEQFF. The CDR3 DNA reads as TGTGCCAGCAGCCGAAGGACGGGACCCTACAATGAGCAGTTCTTC.

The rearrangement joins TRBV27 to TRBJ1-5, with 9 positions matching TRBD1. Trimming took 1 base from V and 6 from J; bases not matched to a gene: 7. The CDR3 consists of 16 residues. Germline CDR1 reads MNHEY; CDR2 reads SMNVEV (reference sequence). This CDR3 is CASSLYSGTGFQPQHF. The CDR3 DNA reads TGTGCCAGCAGTTTATATTCCGGGACAGGGTTTCAGCCCCAGCATTTT.

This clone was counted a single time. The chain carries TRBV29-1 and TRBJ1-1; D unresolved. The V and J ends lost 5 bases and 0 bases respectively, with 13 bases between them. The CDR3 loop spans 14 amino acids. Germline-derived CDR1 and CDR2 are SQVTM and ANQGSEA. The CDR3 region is CSVIPGRLNTEAFF. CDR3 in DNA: TGCAGCGTTATCCCGGGCAGGCTGAACACTGAAGCTTTCTTT. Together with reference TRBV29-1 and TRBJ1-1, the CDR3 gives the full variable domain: SAVISQKPSRDICQRGTSLTIQCQVDSQVTMMFWYRQQPGQSLTLIATANQGSEATYESGFVIDKFPISRPNLTFSTLTVSNMSPEDSSIYLCSVIPGRLNTEAFFGQGTRLTVV.

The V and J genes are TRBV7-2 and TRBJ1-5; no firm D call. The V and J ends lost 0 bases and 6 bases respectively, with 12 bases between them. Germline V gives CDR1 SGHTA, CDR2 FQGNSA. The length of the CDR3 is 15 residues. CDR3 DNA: TGTGCCAGCAGCTTAGCGATGCCCGAAGGTCAGCCCCAGCATTTT. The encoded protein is CASSLAMPEGQPQHF.

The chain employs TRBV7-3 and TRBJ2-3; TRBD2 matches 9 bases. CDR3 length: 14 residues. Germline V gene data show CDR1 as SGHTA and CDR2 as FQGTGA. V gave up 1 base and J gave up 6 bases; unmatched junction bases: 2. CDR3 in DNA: TGTGCCAGCAGCTTAAGCCTAGCGGGGGATACGCAGTATTTT. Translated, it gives CASSLSLAGDTQYF.

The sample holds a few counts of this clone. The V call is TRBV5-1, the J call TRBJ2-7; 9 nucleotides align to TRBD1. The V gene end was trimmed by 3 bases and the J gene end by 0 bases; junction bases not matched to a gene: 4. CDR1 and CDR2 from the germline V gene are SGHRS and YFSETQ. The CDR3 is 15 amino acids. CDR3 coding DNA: TGCGCCAGCAGCTGGGGGACAGGGAGCTCCTACGAGCAGTACTTC. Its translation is CASSWGTGSSYEQYF.

The CDR3 here is CASSLEDTQYF. The CDR3 DNA reads as TGCGCCAGCAGCTTGGAAGATACGCAGTATTTT. The rearrangement uses TRBV5-1 and TRBJ2-3; the D is unclear. The CDR3 runs to 11 residues. Germline V gene sequence: CDR1 SGHRS, CDR2 YFSETQ. V was cut by 0 bases and J by 5 bases, with 1 base left in between.

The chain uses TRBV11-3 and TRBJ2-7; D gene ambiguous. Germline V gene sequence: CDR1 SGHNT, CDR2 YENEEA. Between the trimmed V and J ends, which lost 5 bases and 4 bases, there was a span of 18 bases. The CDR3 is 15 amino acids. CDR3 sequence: CASSKYRTLEYEQYF. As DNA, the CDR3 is TGTGCCAGCAGCAAGTATAGGACCCTGGAATACGAGCAGTACTTC.

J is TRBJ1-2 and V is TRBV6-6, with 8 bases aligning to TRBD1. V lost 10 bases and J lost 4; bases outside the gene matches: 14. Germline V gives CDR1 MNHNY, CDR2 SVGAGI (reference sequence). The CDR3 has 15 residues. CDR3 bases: TGTGCCACCACTTCACGTGGACAGGGAGGCTATGGCTACACCTTC. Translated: CATTSRGQGGYGYTF.

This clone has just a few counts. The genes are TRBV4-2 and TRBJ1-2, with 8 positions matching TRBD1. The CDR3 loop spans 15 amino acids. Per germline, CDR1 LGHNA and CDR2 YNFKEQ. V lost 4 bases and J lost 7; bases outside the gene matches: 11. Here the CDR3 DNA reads TGTGCCAGCAGCCCGAGAGTTCAGGGGGCCGTTGGCTACACCTTC. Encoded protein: CASSPRVQGAVGYTF.

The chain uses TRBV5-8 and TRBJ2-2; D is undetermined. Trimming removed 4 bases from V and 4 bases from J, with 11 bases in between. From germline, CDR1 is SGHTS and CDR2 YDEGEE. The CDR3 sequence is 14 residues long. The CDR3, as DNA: TGTGCCAGCAGCGTGGCTTCGGGCACCGGGGAGCTGTTTTTT. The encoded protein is CASSVASGTGELFF.

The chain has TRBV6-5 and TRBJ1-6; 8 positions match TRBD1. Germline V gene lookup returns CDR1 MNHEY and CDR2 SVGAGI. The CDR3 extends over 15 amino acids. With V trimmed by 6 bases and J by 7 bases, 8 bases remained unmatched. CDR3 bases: TGTGCCAGCAGAGTCGGACAGGGTAGGAATTCACCCCTCCACTTT. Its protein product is CASRVGQGRNSPLHF.

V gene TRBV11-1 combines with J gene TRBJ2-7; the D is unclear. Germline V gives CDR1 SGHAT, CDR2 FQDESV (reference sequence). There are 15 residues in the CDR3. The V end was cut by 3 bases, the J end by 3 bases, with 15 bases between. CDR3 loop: CASSFIASGYYEQYF. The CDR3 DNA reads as TGTGCCAGCAGCTTTATCGCGTCAGGCTACTACGAGCAGTACTTC.

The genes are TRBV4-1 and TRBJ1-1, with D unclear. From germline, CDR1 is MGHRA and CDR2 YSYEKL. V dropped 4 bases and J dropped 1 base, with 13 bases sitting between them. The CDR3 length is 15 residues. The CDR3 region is CASSPTRRPNTEAFF. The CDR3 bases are TGCGCCAGCAGCCCCACCAGGCGGCCGAACACTGAAGCTTTCTTT.

The CDR3 DNA sequence: TGTGCCAGCAGTTATAGCGGGGGGAACTACAATGAGCAGTTCTTC. Its protein is CASSYSGGNYNEQFF. The V gene is TRBV11-2, the J gene TRBJ2-1; 10 positions match TRBD2. The germline CDR1 and CDR2 sequences are SGHAT and FQNNGV. The CDR3 extends over 15 amino acids. The J segment lost 3 bases and the V segment lost 6 bases, leaving 5 bases of the junction unmatched.

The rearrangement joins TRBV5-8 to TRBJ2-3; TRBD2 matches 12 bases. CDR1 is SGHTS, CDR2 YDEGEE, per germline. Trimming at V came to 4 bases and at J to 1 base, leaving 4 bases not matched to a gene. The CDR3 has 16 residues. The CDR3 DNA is TGTGCCAGCAGCGGTAGACTAGCGGGGGGCACAGATACGCAGTATTTT. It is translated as CASSGRLAGGTDTQYF.

The CDR3 protein is CASSKRTTGGAPYEQYF. In DNA form, the CDR3 reads TGTGCCAGCAGCAAACGGACGACAGGGGGCGCGCCCTACGAGCAGTACTTC. The V gene is TRBV21-1, the J gene TRBJ2-7; TRBD1 was called by the table and not checked on the DNA. TRBV21-1 is designated a pseudogene. The CDR3 extends over 17 amino acids.

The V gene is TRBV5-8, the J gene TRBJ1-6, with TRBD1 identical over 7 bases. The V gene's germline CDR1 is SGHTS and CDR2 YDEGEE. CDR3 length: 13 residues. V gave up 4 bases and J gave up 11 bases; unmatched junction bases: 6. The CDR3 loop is CASSQDRFTPLHF. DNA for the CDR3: TGTGCCAGCAGCCAGGACAGGTTTACACCCCTCCACTTT. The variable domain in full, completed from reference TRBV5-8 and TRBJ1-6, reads EAGVTQSPTHLIKTRGQQATLRCSPISGHTSVYWYQQALGLGLQFLLWYDEGEERNRGNFPPRFSGRQFPNYSSELNVNALELEDSALYLCASSQDRFTPLHFGNGTRLTVT.

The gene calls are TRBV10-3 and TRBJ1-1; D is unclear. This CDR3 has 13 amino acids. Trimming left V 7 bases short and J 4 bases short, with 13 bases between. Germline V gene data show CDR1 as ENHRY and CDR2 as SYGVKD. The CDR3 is CAITTPGSTEAFF. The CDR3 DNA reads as TGTGCCATCACAACTCCGGGGAGCACTGAAGCTTTCTTT.

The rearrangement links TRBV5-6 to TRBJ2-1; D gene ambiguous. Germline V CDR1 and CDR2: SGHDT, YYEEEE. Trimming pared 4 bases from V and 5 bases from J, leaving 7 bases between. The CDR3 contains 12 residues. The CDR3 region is CASSESHNEQFF. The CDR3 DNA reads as TGTGCCAGCAGCGAAAGCCACAATGAGCAGTTCTTC.

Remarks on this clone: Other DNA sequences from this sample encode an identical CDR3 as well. The CDR3 loop is CASSGLAGGPDTQYF. The CDR3 bases are TGTGCCAGCAGTGGACTAGCGGGGGGGCCAGATACGCAGTATTTT. The chain employs TRBV6-1 and TRBJ2-3, with 14 bases identical to TRBD2. There are 15 residues in the CDR3. V dropped 4 bases and J dropped 4; count of bases not matched to a gene: 1. From germline, CDR1 is MNHNS and CDR2 SASEGT.

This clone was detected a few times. As DNA, the CDR3 is TGTGCCAGCAGCTTAGGGGGGGCCACTGAAGCTTTCTTT. Amino acid sequence: CASSLGGATEAFF. The rearrangement joins TRBV5-6 to TRBJ1-1, with D maybe TRBD1 (6 bases). Trimming removed 2 bases from V and 4 bases from J, with 9 bases in between. Germline CDR1 reads SGHDT; CDR2 reads YYEEEE. CDR3 length equals 13 residues. Looking up the rest from reference TRBV5-6 and TRBJ1-1 gives the full variable domain: DAGVTQSPTHLIKTRGQQVTLRCSPKSGHDTVSWYQQALGQGPQFIFQYYEEEERQRGNFPDRFSGHQFPNYSSELNVNALLLGDSALYLCASSLGGATEAFFGQGTRLTVV.

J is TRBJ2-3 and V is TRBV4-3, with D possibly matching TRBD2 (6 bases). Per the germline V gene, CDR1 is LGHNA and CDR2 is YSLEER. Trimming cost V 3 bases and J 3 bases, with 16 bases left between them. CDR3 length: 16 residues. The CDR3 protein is CASSQFGGDGTDTQYF. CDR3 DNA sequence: TGCGCCAGCAGCCAGTTTGGAGGGGACGGTACAGATACGCAGTATTTT.

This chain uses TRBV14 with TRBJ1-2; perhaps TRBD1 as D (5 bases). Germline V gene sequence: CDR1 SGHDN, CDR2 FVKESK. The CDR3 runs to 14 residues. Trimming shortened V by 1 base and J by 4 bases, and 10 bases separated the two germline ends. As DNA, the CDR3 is TGTGCCAGCAGCCAAGTTGGGACGCTCTATGGCTACACCTTC. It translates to CASSQVGTLYGYTF.

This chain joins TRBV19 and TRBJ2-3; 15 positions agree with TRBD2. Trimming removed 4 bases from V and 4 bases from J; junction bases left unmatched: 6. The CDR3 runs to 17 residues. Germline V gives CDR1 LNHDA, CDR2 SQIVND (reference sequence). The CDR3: CASSKGTSGGFADTQYF. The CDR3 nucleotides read TGTGCCAGTAGTAAAGGGACTAGCGGGGGGTTCGCAGATACGCAGTATTTT.

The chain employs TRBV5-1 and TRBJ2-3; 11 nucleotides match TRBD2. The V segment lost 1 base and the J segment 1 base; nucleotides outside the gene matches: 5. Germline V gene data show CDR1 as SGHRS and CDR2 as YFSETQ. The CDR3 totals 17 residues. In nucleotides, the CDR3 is TGCGCCAGCAGCTTGACTAGCGGGGGAGTGGGCACAGATACGCAGTATTTT. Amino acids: CASSLTSGGVGTDTQYF.

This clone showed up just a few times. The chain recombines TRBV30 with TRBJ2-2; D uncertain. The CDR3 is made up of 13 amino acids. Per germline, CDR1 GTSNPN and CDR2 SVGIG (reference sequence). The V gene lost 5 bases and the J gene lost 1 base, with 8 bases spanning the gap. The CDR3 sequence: CAWALGNTGELFF. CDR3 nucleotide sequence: TGTGCCTGGGCCCTTGGGAACACCGGGGAGCTGTTTTTT.

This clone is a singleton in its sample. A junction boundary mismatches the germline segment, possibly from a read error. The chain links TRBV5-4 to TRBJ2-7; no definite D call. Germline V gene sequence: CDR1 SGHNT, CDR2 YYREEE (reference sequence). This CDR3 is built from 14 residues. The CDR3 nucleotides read TGTGCCAGCAGCTCCAAAACAATCCGGGCCGATACGAGGTTC. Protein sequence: CASSSKTIRADTRF.